This TCR beta chain came from a study of monozygotic twins with cystic fibrosis. TCRdb keeps only in-frame clones here, not all; method: immunoSEQ multiplex PCR. The sample contains about 32,000 clones, 92% of which appear only once. CDR1 and CDR2 from the germline V gene are LNHDA and SQIVND (reference sequence). The CDR3 sequence is 15 residues long. V lost 1 base to trimming and J lost 3 bases, with 10 bases between them. Study-wide points: Monozygotic CF twins shared more identical nucleotide clonotypes than unrelated patients. Median Simpson clonality of 0.0095 suggested naive T cells predominated. In this small cohort, shared CDR3 numbers showed no association with age, concordance or disease severity. J usage was most co-twin-similar in 8 of 16 pairs, V in 13.

About this clone itself: Its antigen is undetermined.

This TCR came from a girl aged 2 to 9 with cystic fibrosis. Sequencing used blood. The J gene is TRBJ1-5, the V gene TRBV19; no clear D. The CDR3 loop reads CASSIGQGNNQPQHF. The CDR3 nucleotides are TGTGCCAGTAGTATAGGTCAAGGGAACAATCAGCCCCAGCATTTT.